This TCR beta chain was profiled in a study of blood T cell repertoires in COVID-19. Study information: Spain, Italy and the United States supplied samples that represented acute and convalescent COVID-19. The cDNA or gDNA used as material had been derived from T cells, B-cell-depleted T cells, or PBMCs.

In germline, CDR1 is MGHRA, CDR2 YSYEKL. The trim removed 4 bases at V and 1 base at J, leaving 11 bases unmatched. The CDR3 runs 17 residues. In the original workflow: Reference gene primer amplification gave estimated nucleated cell counts. TCRdb's copy holds only in-frame clones and misses some; the assay was immunoSEQ multiplex PCR. The V and J calls and the clone size are those of that table, but D and trimming were determined from the DNA. The data show tens of thousands of clones, approximately 86% seen once. The receptor's source is a man over 45 with active COVID-19. The rearrangement joins TRBV4-1 to TRBJ2-5, with 8 nucleotides matching TRBD2. Sequencing used peripheral blood. CDR3 loop: CASSLHPPSGSQETQYF. CDR3 nucleotides: TGCGCCAGCAGCCTTCACCCACCCAGCGGGAGCCAAGAGACCCAGTACTTC.